The rows below give T cell receptor beta chains drawn from one sample of a study of beta chain features in type 1 diabetes. Assay used: immunoSEQ multiplex PCR; TCRdb lists only in-frame clones, some missing. The table records 100,000 to 150,000 clones, around a sixth of them present only once. Sequencing was carried out using central memory CD4+ T cells from blood. The receptors were gathered from a man younger than 35 with type 1 diabetes. The CDR3 runs from the conserved cysteine through the conserved F or W. D genes are given only for firm matches. Only some rows state a clone size, as once, few, many or a class for expanded clones.

>-|TRBV29-1|TRBJ2-7|-
CSVVTSREQYF
TGCAGCGTTGTGACATCGCGCGAGCAGTACTTC
>few|TRBV4-3|TRBJ2-3|-
CASSLRPAADTQYF
TGCGCCAGCAGCCTCAGACCGGCGGCAGATACGCAGTATTTT
>few|TRBV9|TRBJ2-5|TRBD2
CASSPRPASGGLETQYF
TGTGCCAGCAGCCCTCGCCCGGCTAGCGGGGGTCTTGAGACCCAGTACTTC
>few|TRBV5-4|TRBJ2-5|TRBD2
CASSGPGSGGSEETQYF
TGTGCCAGCAGCGGACCGGGAAGCGGGGGTTCCGAAGAGACCCAGTACTTC
>few|TRBV10-3|TRBJ1-4|-
CAIREGIDEKLFF
TGTGCCATCAGGGAGGGGATCGATGAAAAACTGTTTTTT
>-|TRBV11-3|TRBJ2-1|TRBD2
CASSSGLADSDEQFF
TGTGCCAGCAGCTCCGGACTAGCCGATAGCGATGAGCAGTTCTTC
>many|TRBV30|TRBJ2-4|-
CAWSVGPINIQYF
TGTGCCTGGAGTGTAGGGCCTATTAACATTCAGTACTTC
>-|TRBV27|TRBJ2-7|TRBD2
CASSYWTSGAEQYF
TGTGCCAGCAGTTACTGGACTAGCGGGGCCGAGCAGTACTTC
>few|TRBV2|TRBJ2-7|-
CASSSPSTGTYEQYF
TGTGCCAGCAGTTCCCCCTCGACAGGGACTTACGAGCAGTACTTC
>few|TRBV7-9|TRBJ1-1|-
CASSLVTNTEAFF
TGTGCCAGCAGCTTAGTGACGAACACTGAAGCTTTCTTT
>-|TRBV4-1|TRBJ2-3|-
CASSQDGFGVRNTQYF
TGCGCCAGCAGCCAAGATGGGTTCGGGGTCAGGAATACGCAGTATTTT
>few|TRBV28|TRBJ2-3|TRBD2
CASSLSPYPGLTTDTQYF
TGTGCCAGCAGTCTCAGCCCTTATCCGGGACTAACCACAGATACGCAGTATTTT
>few|TRBV6-5|TRBJ1-2|-
CASSPRVGDGYTF
TGTGCCAGCAGCCCAAGGGTGGGGGATGGCTACACCTTC
>few|TRBV28|TRBJ1-1|-
CASSFFGQVPRKNTEAFF
-
>-|TRBV28|TRBJ2-1|-
CASSDRYNEQFF
TGTGCCAGCAGCGACAGGTACAATGAGCAGTTCTTC
>-|TRBV7-2|TRBJ2-1|-
CASIPSPALSEQFF
TGTGCCAGCATCCCGTCCCCCGCCCTCAGTGAGCAGTTCTTC
>few|TRBV14|TRBJ2-5|-
CASSLQGPWEQYF
TGTGCCAGCAGTCTGCAAGGACCGTGGGAGCAGTACTTC
>few|TRBV29-1|TRBJ2-7|-
CSVEGDTSYEQYF
TGCAGCGTTGAGGGGGATACATCCTACGAGCAGTACTTC
>once|TRBV4-1|TRBJ2-5|-
CASRVEGGEETQYF
TGCGCCAGCAGAGTAGAGGGCGGAGAAGAGACCCAGTACTTC